A single sample is the source of the 20 T cell receptor beta chains below, sequenced in a study of shared clonotypes between healthy human individuals. Using immunoSEQ multiplex PCR, the repertoire was profiled, and TCRdb retains in-frame clones only, with some absent. The repertoire holds around 510,000 clones, with roughly 95% as singletons. Sequencing used naive CD4+ T cells sorted from blood. Subset here: CD45RA+ positively selected. These receptors were obtained from a woman between 25 and 40 years old in good health.

The chain employs TRBV19 and TRBJ2-7; possibly TRBD2 for D (5 bases). This CDR3 is 14 amino acids long. V lost 5 bases and J lost 2, with 13 bases in between. Germline CDR1 reads LNHDA; CDR2 reads SQIVND (reference sequence). Written as DNA, the CDR3 is TGTGCCAGTAGTGCTCTCGGGGTACCCTACGAGCAGTACTTC. This encodes CASSALGVPYEQYF.

This chain joins TRBV28 and TRBJ2-7, with D perhaps given as TRBD1 or TRBD2 (5 bases each). Germline CDR1 MDHEN, CDR2 SYDVKM. The CDR3 has 11 residues. Trimming cost V 7 bases and J 3 bases, with 7 bases left between them. In DNA form, the CDR3 reads TGTGCCAGCATGGGGGACTACGAGCAGTACTTC. This sequence encodes CASMGDYEQYF.

The V and J genes are TRBV5-4 and TRBJ2-3; TRBD2 aligns across 10 bases. The junction had 4 bases not matched to a gene; V was cut back by 1 base and J by 2 bases. The CDR3 is made up of 16 amino acids. CDR1 is SGHNT, CDR2 YYREEE, per germline (reference sequence). In DNA, the CDR3 is TGTGCCAGCAGCTTGCGAGCGGGAGGGTACACAGATACGCAGTATTTT. This encodes CASSLRAGGYTDTQYF.

This rearrangement joins TRBV11-2 to TRBJ2-7; D uncertain. Per the germline V gene, CDR1 is SGHAT and CDR2 is FQNNGV. V lost 1 base to trimming and J lost 2 bases, with 12 bases between them. This CDR3 spans 15 amino acids. CDR3 loop: CASSLGISSTYEQYF. The CDR3 coding sequence is TGTGCCAGCAGCTTAGGGATTTCCTCGACCTACGAGCAGTACTTC.

The chain is built from TRBV19 and TRBJ2-1, with D unresolved. Germline CDR1 reads LNHDA; CDR2 reads SQIVND (reference sequence). V lost 1 base and J 7 bases, leaving 11 bases between the germline ends. CDR3 size: 14 residues. The CDR3 spells CASSIADGTNEQFF. CDR3 DNA sequence: TGTGCCAGTAGTATAGCAGACGGTACAAATGAGCAGTTCTTC.

In this sample, this clone turned up once. The chain carries TRBV7-8 and TRBJ2-2; D may match TRBD1 or TRBD2 (6 bases each). This CDR3 has 15 residues. Germline V gene sequence: CDR1 SGHVS, CDR2 FQNEAQ. Between the trimmed V and J ends, which lost 4 bases and 5 bases, there was a span of 14 bases. This CDR3 is CASSSAGHDTGELFF. DNA for the CDR3: TGTGCCAGCAGCTCCGCGGGACACGATACCGGGGAGCTGTTTTTT.

The chain joins TRBV15 to TRBJ2-7, with 7 nucleotides matching TRBD2. J was trimmed by 1 base and V by 3 bases; bases with no gene match: 6. Germline V gives CDR1 LNHNV, CDR2 YYDKDF (reference sequence). The CDR3 has 15 amino acids. In DNA form, the CDR3 reads TGTGCCACCAGCAGTACGGCTAGCGGATCCTACGAGCAGTACTTC. It codes for CATSSTASGSYEQYF.

This chain links TRBV28 with TRBJ2-7; the match to TRBD2 covers 13 bases. Per the germline V gene, CDR1 is MDHEN and CDR2 is SYDVKM. V trimming: 4 bases; J trimming: 5 bases; junction bases outside the gene matches: 5. This CDR3 is built from 15 residues. The CDR3 sequence: CASSSTSGRANEQYF. The CDR3, as DNA: TGTGCCAGCAGTTCCACTAGCGGGAGGGCAAACGAGCAGTACTTC. Filled out from reference TRBV28 and TRBJ2-7, the complete variable domain reads DVKVTQSSRYLVKRTGEKVFLECVQDMDHENMFWYRQDPGLGLRLIYFSYDVKMKEKGDIPEGYSVSREKKERFSLILESASTNQTSMYLCASSSTSGRANEQYFGPGTRLTVT.

V usage is TRBV5-1 and J usage is TRBJ2-5; TRBD1 aligns across 10 bases. V trimming: 0 bases; J trimming: 1 base; junction bases outside the gene matches: 9. This CDR3 is 18 amino acids long. Germline CDR1 SGHRS, CDR2 YFSETQ. CDR3 sequence (DNA): TGCGCCAGCAGCTTGGCCCCCACCGGGACAGGGGCCCAAGAGACCCAGTACTTC. Translating gives CASSLAPTGTGAQETQYF.

This chain joins TRBV11-2 and TRBJ2-5, with D possibly being TRBD2 (5 bases). The CDR3 sequence is 17 residues long. Germline CDR1 is SGHAT and CDR2 is FQNNGV. Trimming cost V 4 bases and J 2 bases, with 20 bases left between them. CDR3 bases: TGTGCCAGCAGCTCTCCCCACTGGAGCGGCTCTCAAGAGACCCAGTACTTC. It translates to CASSSPHWSGSQETQYF. The full variable domain, in which reference TRBV11-2 and TRBJ2-5 provide the parts outside the CDR3, is EAGVAQSPRYKIIEKRQSVAFWCNPISGHATLYWYQQILGQGPKLLIQFQNNGVVDDSQLPKDRFSAERLKGVDSTLKIQPAKLEDSAVYLCASSSPHWSGSQETQYFGPGTRLLVL.

This chain connects TRBV18 to TRBJ2-1; TRBD2 agrees at 11 bases. The CDR3 loop spans 20 amino acids. V lost 1 base, J lost 0 bases, and 11 bases stayed unmatched. In germline, CDR1 is KGHSH, CDR2 LQKENI. The CDR3 region is CASSPRVAGGPLSSYNEQFF. CDR3 bases: TGTGCCAGCTCACCACGGGTAGCGGGAGGGCCGCTTAGCTCCTACAATGAGCAGTTCTTC. Combining the CDR3 with reference TRBV18 and TRBJ2-1 gives the whole variable domain NAGVMQNPRHLVRRRGQEARLRCSPMKGHSHVYWYRQLPEEGLKFMVYLQKENIIDESGMPKERFSAEFPKEGPSILRIQQVVRGDSAAYFCASSPRVAGGPLSSYNEQFFGPGTRLTVL.

V and J are TRBV2 and TRBJ2-5; a possible D gene is TRBD1 (6 bases). Trimming removed 5 bases from V and 5 bases from J, with 12 bases in between. Germline values: CDR1 SNHLY, CDR2 FYNNEI. This CDR3 is 13 amino acids long. Here the CDR3 reads CASSPQGSETQYF. The CDR3 DNA is TGTGCCAGCAGTCCTCAGGGGTCTGAGACCCAGTACTTC.

The CDR3 reads CASQSGQITEAFF. DNA of the CDR3: TGTGCCAGCCAATCCGGTCAAATTACTGAAGCTTTCTTT. The chain links TRBV28 to TRBJ1-1; unclear D gene. Germline V gene lookup returns CDR1 MDHEN and CDR2 SYDVKM. The CDR3 is 13 residues long. With 8 bases removed from V and 5 bases from J, the gap between germline ends came to 15 bases.

The chain joins TRBV28 to TRBJ2-7; D may be TRBD2 (6 bases). The CDR3 runs to 17 residues. CDR1 and CDR2 (germline): MDHEN, SYDVKM. Trimming took 6 bases from V and 3 from J, leaving 24 bases between them. The CDR3 coding sequence is TGTGCCAGCAGCTCCTCCGGGGTGTCCGGGGGAGTCTACGAGCAGTACTTC. The encoded protein is CASSSSGVSGGVYEQYF. The variable domain in full, with the rest retrieved from reference TRBV28 and TRBJ2-7, is DVKVTQSSRYLVKRTGEKVFLECVQDMDHENMFWYRQDPGLGLRLIYFSYDVKMKEKGDIPEGYSVSREKKERFSLILESASTNQTSMYLCASSSSGVSGGVYEQYFGPGTRLTVT.

The gene calls are TRBV28 and TRBJ2-1, with D possibly matching TRBD2 (5 bases). Trimming pared 3 bases from V and 2 bases from J, leaving 11 bases between. Germline CDR1 MDHEN, CDR2 SYDVKM. CDR3 size: 15 residues. CDR3 region: CASSLLERAYNEQFF. CDR3 nucleotides: TGTGCCAGCAGTTTGTTGGAGAGGGCCTACAATGAGCAGTTCTTC. Using reference TRBV28 and TRBJ2-1 for the parts outside the CDR3, the full variable domain is DVKVTQSSRYLVKRTGEKVFLECVQDMDHENMFWYRQDPGLGLRLIYFSYDVKMKEKGDIPEGYSVSREKKERFSLILESASTNQTSMYLCASSLLERAYNEQFFGPGTRLTVL.

This chain uses TRBV19 with TRBJ2-3; D possibly matches TRBD1 or TRBD2 (5 bases each). CDR3 size: 12 residues. V lost 6 bases and J lost 5, with 9 bases in between. Germline loops: CDR1 LNHDA, CDR2 SQIVND (reference sequence). CDR3 DNA sequence: TGTGCCAGTAGGGGACCCTTAGATACGCAGTATTTT. Its protein is CASRGPLDTQYF.

The rearrangement links TRBV27 to TRBJ1-5; D is undetermined. The CDR3 covers 12 residues. Deletions cut 5 bases from V and 9 bases from J, with 11 bases between. Germline CDR1 and CDR2: MNHEY and SMNVEV (reference sequence). In DNA form, the CDR3 reads TGTGCCAGCAGTGACGCCTCCCGGCCCCAGCATTTT. It is translated as CASSDASRPQHF.

This clone has more than one count but fewer than ten. The sample carries other DNA sequences with the same CDR3. The chain recombines TRBV18 with TRBJ1-1; no definite D call. V was shortened by 3 bases and J by 1 base, with 3 bases between the two germline ends. The CDR3 covers 12 residues. Germline loops: CDR1 KGHSH, CDR2 LQKENI. CDR3 sequence: CASSPGNTEAFF. The DNA of the CDR3 is TGTGCCAGCTCACCCGGGAACACTGAAGCTTTCTTT.

V and J are TRBV6-1 and TRBJ2-7; 8 bases are shared with TRBD2. The germline V gene encodes CDR1 MNHNS and CDR2 SASEGT. This CDR3 is 14 amino acids long. Unmatched junction bases numbered 5, after V lost 5 bases and J lost 2 bases. The CDR3 DNA reads TGTGCCAGCAGTTGGTGGCGGGAGGCCTACGAGCAGTACTTC. Translation: CASSWWREAYEQYF.

This clone was seen only once. This rearrangement joins TRBV15 to TRBJ1-4, with D possibly being TRBD1 (6 bases). This CDR3 region has 15 residues. V was clipped by 1 base and J by 8 bases, with 14 bases between them. Germline CDR1 reads LNHNV; CDR2 reads YYDKDF (reference sequence). The CDR3 region is CATSRGPGEEEKLFF. CDR3 bases: TGTGCCACCAGCAGAGGGCCAGGGGAGGAGGAAAAACTGTTTTTT.